This T cell receptor (beta chain) derives from a study of cytomegalovirus exposure and HLA in healthy donors. General study points: Further analysis, carried out later, found HLA-associated TCR beta chains more clonally expanded than equally common other chains. Cytomegalovirus-associated status was assigned to about 160 TCR beta chains.

The CDR3 contains 14 residues. The germline gives CDR1 SGHAT, CDR2 FQNNGV. Between the trimmed V and J ends, which lost 4 bases and 1 base, there was a span of 10 bases. As for this clone: Its antigen is as yet unknown.

No CMV serostatus entry exists for this donor. Primers included in the PCR were 60 Vbeta and 13 Jbeta primers. Assay used: immunoSEQ multiplex PCR; TCRdb lists only in-frame clones, some missing. This sample has 80,000 to 100,000 clones, with about four fifths found just once. The TCR was taken from a human donor in good health. The V gene is TRBV11-2, the J gene TRBJ1-1; D remains unclear. Sequencing was performed on PBMCs. The CDR3 here is CASSSGRSNTEAFF. CDR3 nucleotide sequence: TGTGCCAGCAGCTCAGGCAGGTCGAACACTGAAGCTTTCTTT.